One TCR gamma chain is described in this entry. This clone is medium-sized (0.01 to 0.1%) in its sample. What this receptor recognizes is not known. No much larger clone is present one base from it, and per-base qualities are unavailable. The record originates from a study of gamma delta lymphoproliferative disorders and STAT genes (dated by TCRdb to 2016 to 2018). Background for the entire study: The LymphoTrack Dx TCRG Assay was used to build gamma-chain libraries from a minimum of 50 ng of genomic DNA. Delta-chain libraries followed the EuroClonality-NGS working group standard operating procedure, because no corresponding Invivoscribe delta assay was available. Within a larger immunophenotypic and STAT-mutation study, TCR gamma and delta CDR3 repertoires were profiled by deep sequencing in Tgammadelta lymphoproliferative disease patients and healthy controls. A couple of gamma-chain samples and all delta-chain samples were sequenced twice to confirm results. Here is what the overall study found, with its caveats: T cells in controls likely covered a range of maturation stages, whereas leukemic cells were skewed toward terminal effectors, which could potentially limit comparisons between patients and controls. Almost every major gamma and delta clonotype found in patients was public, meaning shared with at least one healthy donor, with just a couple of gamma clonotypes being private to disease. The authors noted that NGS specificity may be reduced at low frequencies, so the public or private nature of leukemic clones needs confirmation. When whole repertoires were clustered, gamma repertoires from patients formed a group apart from those of healthy controls, but delta repertoires showed no separation between the groups.

Looking up the germline V gene yields CDR1 EGSNGY and CDR2 YDSYNSKV. V and J are trimmed by 0 bases and 12 bases, and the gene matches miss 5 bases of the junction. There are 11 amino acids in the CDR3, from cysteine to phenylalanine inclusive. The read is trimmed to its CDR3 DNA, 33 bases read in frame from base 1. For TCR sequencing, genomic DNA was taken from peripheral blood mononuclear cells isolated from both patients and controls. As controls, around 23 healthy adult blood donors (median age approximately 67 years; approximately 12 males and 11 females) were included and were matched to patients for age and sex. In both library methods, multiplex PCR was carried out with primers targeting conserved V and J regions of the TCR genes. Purified and pooled amplicons were sequenced on an Illumina MiSeq platform. Turning to the authors' computational methods: V(D)J alignment, clonotype assembly and translation were handled by MiXCR, while functionality assessment and CDR3 repertoire analyses were done with VDJtools. CDR3 was defined according to IMGT, and analyses were limited to productive sequences using functional genes, with ORF genes and pseudogenes excluded. Identical amino acid CDR3s of major clonotypes (frequency >=5%) were searched for across all patients and controls using a custom Python script. To compare clonotype frequencies between patients and controls, a one-sided non-parametric Wilcoxon test was applied. Clones were re-identified by TCRdb from the public reads with CATT, and rows with the same DNA were merged. The V and J calls were not made by the authors but by TCRdb's processing. This sample lists over 550 gamma-chain clones; around 9.6% were detected once. The top ten clones comprise approximately 40% of the sample.

Source material: blood. This TCR was recovered from a human donor in good health. The chain employs TRGV2 and TRGJ1 or TRGJ2. The J gene, not given by TCRdb, was assigned here from a germline match of the nucleotide sequence. This receptor has the CDR3 CATWDGPRKLF. Here is the DNA: TGTGCCACCTGGGACGGGCCGAGGAAACTCTTT.